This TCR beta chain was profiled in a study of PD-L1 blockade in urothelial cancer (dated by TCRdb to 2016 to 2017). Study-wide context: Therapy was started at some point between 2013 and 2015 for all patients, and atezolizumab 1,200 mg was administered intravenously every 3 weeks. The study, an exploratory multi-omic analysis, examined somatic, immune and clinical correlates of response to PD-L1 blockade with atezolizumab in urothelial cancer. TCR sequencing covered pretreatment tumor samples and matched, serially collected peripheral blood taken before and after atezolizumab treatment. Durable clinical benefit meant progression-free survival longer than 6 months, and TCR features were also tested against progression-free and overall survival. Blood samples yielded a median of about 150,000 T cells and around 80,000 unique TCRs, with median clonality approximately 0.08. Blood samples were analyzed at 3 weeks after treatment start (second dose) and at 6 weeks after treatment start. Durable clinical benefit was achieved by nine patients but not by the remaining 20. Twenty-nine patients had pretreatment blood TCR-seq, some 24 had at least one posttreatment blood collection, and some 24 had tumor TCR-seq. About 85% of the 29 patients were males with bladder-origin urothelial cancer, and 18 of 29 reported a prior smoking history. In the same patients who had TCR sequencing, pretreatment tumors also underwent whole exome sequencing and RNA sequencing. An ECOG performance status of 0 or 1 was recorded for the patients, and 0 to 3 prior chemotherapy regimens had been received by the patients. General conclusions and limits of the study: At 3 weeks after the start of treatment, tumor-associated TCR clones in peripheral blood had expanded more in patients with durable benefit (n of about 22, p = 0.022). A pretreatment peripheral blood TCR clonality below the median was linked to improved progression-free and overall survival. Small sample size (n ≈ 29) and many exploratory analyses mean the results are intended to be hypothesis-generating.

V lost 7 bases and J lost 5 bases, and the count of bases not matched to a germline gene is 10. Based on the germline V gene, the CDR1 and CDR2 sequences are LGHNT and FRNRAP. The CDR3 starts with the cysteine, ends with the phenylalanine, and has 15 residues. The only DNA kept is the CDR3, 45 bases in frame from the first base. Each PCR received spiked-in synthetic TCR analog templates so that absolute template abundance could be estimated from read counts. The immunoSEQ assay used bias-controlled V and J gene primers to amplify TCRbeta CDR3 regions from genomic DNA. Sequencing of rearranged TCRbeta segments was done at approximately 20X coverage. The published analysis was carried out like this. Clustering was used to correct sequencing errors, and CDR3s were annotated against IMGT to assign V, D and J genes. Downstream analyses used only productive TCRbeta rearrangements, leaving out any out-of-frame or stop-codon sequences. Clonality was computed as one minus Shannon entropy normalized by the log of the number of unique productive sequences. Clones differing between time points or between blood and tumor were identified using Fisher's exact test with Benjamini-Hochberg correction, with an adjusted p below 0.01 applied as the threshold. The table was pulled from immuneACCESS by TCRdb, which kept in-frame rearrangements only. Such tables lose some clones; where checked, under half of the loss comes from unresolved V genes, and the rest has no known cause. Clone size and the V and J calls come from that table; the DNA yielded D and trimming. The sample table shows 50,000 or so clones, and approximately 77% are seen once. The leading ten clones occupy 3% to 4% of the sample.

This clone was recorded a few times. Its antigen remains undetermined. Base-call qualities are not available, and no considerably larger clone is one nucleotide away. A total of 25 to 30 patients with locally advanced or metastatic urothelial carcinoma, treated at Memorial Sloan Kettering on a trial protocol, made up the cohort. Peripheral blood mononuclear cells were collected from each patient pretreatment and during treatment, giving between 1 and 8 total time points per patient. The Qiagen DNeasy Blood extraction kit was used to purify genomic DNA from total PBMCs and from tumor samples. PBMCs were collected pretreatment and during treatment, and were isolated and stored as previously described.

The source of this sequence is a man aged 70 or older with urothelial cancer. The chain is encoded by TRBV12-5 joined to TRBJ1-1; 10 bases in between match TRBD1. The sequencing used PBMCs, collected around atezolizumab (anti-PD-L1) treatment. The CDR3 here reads CASAPTTGGITEAFF. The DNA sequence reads TGTGCTAGTGCCCCAACGACAGGGGGCATTACTGAAGCTTTCTTT.